These T cell receptor beta chains were read from a single sample in a study of blood T cell repertoires in COVID-19. TCRdb's copy holds only in-frame clones and misses some; the assay was immunoSEQ multiplex PCR. The sample shows roughly 120,000 clones, just under 90% of them seen only once. The sequenced sample was peripheral blood. These TCRs come from a human donor in a cohort sampled during active COVID-19. CDR3s include the opening cysteine and the closing phenylalanine or tryptophan. A D gene is named only where the DNA matches it firmly. Clone size, where shown, is once, few, many, or a class for clones that have expanded.

J gene	D gene	clone size	V gene	CDR3 protein	CDR3 DNA
TRBJ2-7	TRBD1	-	TRBV27	CASSQQPEDRVLF	TGTGCCAGCAGCCAACAACCGGAGGACAGGGTCCTTTTC
TRBJ2-7	TRBD1	-	TRBV19	CASSMTGTGRGLEQYF	TGTGCCAGTAGTATGACCGGGACAGGGAGGGGGCTCGAGCAGTACTTC
TRBJ1-4	TRBD1	-	TRBV7-9	CASSADREKLFF	TGTGCCAGCAGCGCGGACAGGGAAAAACTGTTTTTT
TRBJ2-7	-	-	TRBV13	CASSLGRSSYEQYF	TGTGCCAGCAGCTTAGGACGGAGCTCCTACGAGCAGTACTTC
TRBJ2-5	TRBD2	-	TRBV5-1	CASSPGVAGDTQETQYF	TGCGCCAGCAGCCCCGGGGTAGCGGGGGACACCCAAGAGACCCAGTACTTC
TRBJ1-3	-	-	TRBV5-1	CASSQETVPGNTIYF	TGCGCCAGCAGCCAAGAGACAGTCCCTGGAAACACCATATATTTT
TRBJ1-1	-	-	TRBV6-5	CASSFTGSRNTEAFF	TGTGCCAGCAGTTTTACGGGGTCAAGGAATACTGAAGCTTTCTTT
TRBJ2-7	TRBD2	-	TRBV29-1	CSAYGIAGVGEQYF	TGCTCGGCCTATGGTATAGCGGGAGTCGGCGAGCAGTACTTC
TRBJ2-2	TRBD2	-	TRBV25-1	CASSVLAGAGELFF	TGTGCCAGCAGTGTACTAGCGGGGGCCGGGGAGCTGTTTTTT
TRBJ2-1	TRBD2	many	TRBV7-2	CASSLRPLGTSGGHREQFF	TGTGCCAGCAGCCTAAGGCCCCTGGGGACTAGCGGGGGCCACCGTGAGCAGTTCTTC
TRBJ2-1	-	-	TRBV28	CASSLGRAYNEQFF	TGTGCCAGCAGTTTGGGCAGGGCCTACAATGAGCAGTTCTTC
TRBJ1-1	TRBD1	-	TRBV19	CASSRTGALGTNTEAFF	TGTGCCAGTAGTCGGACAGGGGCGTTGGGGACGAACACTGAAGCTTTCTTT
TRBJ2-3	TRBD2	-	TRBV11-2	CASSFRLAGVTDTQYF	TGTGCCAGCAGCTTCCGACTAGCGGGAGTGACCGATACGCAGTATTTT
TRBJ1-3	-	-	TRBV5-1	CASSLNTISGNTIYF	TGCGCCAGCAGCTTAAACACTATCTCTGGAAACACCATATATTTT
TRBJ1-4	-	-	TRBV15	CATSKGTPVNLGGNEKLFF	TGTGCCACCAGCAAAGGGACACCTGTCAATCTTGGGGGTAATGAAAAACTGTTTTTT
TRBJ2-3	-	-	TRBV6-4	CASSPGRVSTDTQYF	TGTGCCAGCAGTCCCGGCCGGGTGAGCACAGATACGCAGTATTTT
TRBJ1-4	-	-	TRBV27	CASSLTGGPIEKLFF	TGTGCCAGCAGTTTAACCGGAGGTCCTATTGAAAAACTGTTTTTT
TRBJ2-5	TRBD2	-	TRBV9	CASSTAGLAGQETQYF	TGTGCCAGCAGCACAGCGGGACTAGCGGGCCAAGAGACCCAGTACTTC